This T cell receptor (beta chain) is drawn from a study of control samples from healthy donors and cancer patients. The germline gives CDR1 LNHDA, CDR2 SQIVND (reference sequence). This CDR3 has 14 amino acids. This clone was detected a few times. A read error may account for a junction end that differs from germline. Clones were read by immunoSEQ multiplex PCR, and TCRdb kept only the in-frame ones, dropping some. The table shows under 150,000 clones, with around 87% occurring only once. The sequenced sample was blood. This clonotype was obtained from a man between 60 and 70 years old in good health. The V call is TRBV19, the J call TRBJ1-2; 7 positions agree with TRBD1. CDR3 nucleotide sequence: TGTGCCAGTAGTGGACTCGGACAGGCGAGTGGGGCTCGCTTC. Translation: CASSGLGQASGARF. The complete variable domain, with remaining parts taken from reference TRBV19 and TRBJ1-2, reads DGGITQSPKYLFRKEGQNVTLSCEQNLNHDAMYWYRQDPGQGLRLIYYSQIVNDFQKGDIAEGYSVSREKKESFPLTVTSAQKNPTAFYLCASSGLGQASGARFGSGTRLTVV.